These 3 T cell receptor beta chains came from one sample sequenced in a study of cytomegalovirus exposure and HLA in healthy donors. The PCR contained 60 Vbeta and 13 Jbeta primers. Method: immunoSEQ multiplex PCR; TCRdb's copy keeps in-frame clones and lacks some. Of roughly 90,000 clones in the sample, approximately 85% were seen once. Sequenced: PBMCs. All receptors come from a man aged 25 to 45 in good health and CMV-seropositive.

The chain links TRBV27 to TRBJ2-7, with D perhaps TRBD2 (5 bases). There are 14 residues in the CDR3. The germline gives CDR1 MNHEY, CDR2 SMNVEV (reference sequence). V was shortened by 6 bases and J by 0 bases, with 12 bases between the two germline ends. CDR3: CASRSQADSYEQYF. CDR3 coding DNA: TGTGCCAGCAGATCTCAAGCGGACTCCTACGAGCAGTACTTC.

The chain employs TRBV2 and TRBJ2-2, with 7 nucleotides matching TRBD1. Looked up from germline, CDR1 is SNHLY and CDR2 is FYNNEI. The CDR3 spans 17 residues. J gave up 1 base and V 8 bases, and 13 bases lay outside the gene matches. The CDR3: CASGDRRPIGNTGELFF. The CDR3 nucleotides read TGTGCCAGCGGGGACAGACGGCCGATCGGGAACACCGGGGAGCTGTTTTTT.

The chain recombines TRBV5-4 with TRBJ2-7, with 16 positions matching TRBD2. The CDR3 has 18 amino acids. Per the germline V gene, CDR1 is SGHNT and CDR2 is YYREEE (reference sequence). The trim removed 3 bases at V and 4 bases at J, leaving 10 bases unmatched. The CDR3 coding sequence is TGTGCCAGCAGCTCGGGACTAGCGGGAGGGCGTACTGGATACGAGCAGTACTTC. It is translated as CASSSGLAGGRTGYEQYF.